A single sample gave rise to the 8 T cell receptor beta chains below, sequenced in a study of T cells after yellow fever vaccination. TCRdb fed the 5' RACE reads into MiXCR, producing one record per CDR3 protein. The sample consists of under 350,000 distinct CDR3 sequences, 4.1% of them appearing once. The sequenced sample was PBMCs, obtained 5 days after the yellow fever booster vaccination. These receptors were taken from a man between 18 and 35 years old who received the YFV17D yellow fever vaccine.

The chain couples TRBV4-3 to TRBJ2-5; possible D gene TRBD1, 6 bases. Germline V gives CDR1 LGHNA, CDR2 YSLEER. Trimming took 3 bases from V and 4 from J, leaving 21 bases between them. The CDR3 runs 17 residues. The CDR3 region is CASSQLLPAQGRETQYF. The CDR3 DNA reads as TGCGCCAGCAGCCAGCTCCTACCGGCACAGGGAAGAGAGACCCAGTACTTC.

This clonotype was seen repeatedly, ten times or more. This chain connects TRBV12-3 or TRBV12-4 to TRBJ2-3; maybe TRBD1 (6 bases). The CDR3 is made up of 12 amino acids. Between the trimmed V and J ends, which lost 6 bases and 5 bases, there was a span of 9 bases. The DNA of the CDR3 is TGTGCCAGCAGCACAGGGCAAGATACGCAGTATTTT. Its translation is CASSTGQDTQYF.

This chain uses TRBV12-3 or TRBV12-4 with TRBJ2-7; D is perhaps TRBD2 (5 bases). The CDR3 totals 12 residues. V lost 3 bases and J 5 bases, leaving 8 bases between the germline ends. CDR3 sequence reads: CASSFSGNEQYV. The CDR3 bases are TGTGCCAGCAGTTTCTCGGGGAACGAGCAGTACGTC.

This clonotype was seen ten or more times. The chain employs TRBV20-1 and TRBJ1-2; D is unclear. This CDR3 has 12 amino acids. V lost 5 bases to trimming and J lost 2 bases, with 9 bases between them. The germline gives CDR1 DFQATT, CDR2 SNEGSKA (reference sequence). The CDR3 spells CSAYRLNYGYTF. For the CDR3, the DNA is TGCAGTGCTTATCGCCTGAACTATGGCTACACCTTC.

The table lists this clonotype with a few counts. V is TRBV5-4 and J is TRBJ1-2; 7 positions agree with TRBD1. V lost 4 bases, J lost 5 bases, and 11 bases stayed unmatched. This CDR3 region has 15 residues. The germline gives CDR1 SGHNT, CDR2 YYREEE (reference sequence). In DNA form, the CDR3 reads TGTGCCAGCAGCCCCGGGACAGAAAAAGCTTATGGCTACACCTTC. Its protein is CASSPGTEKAYGYTF.

The chain combines TRBV7-3 with TRBJ2-5; D is unclear. V gave up 5 bases and J gave up 7 bases, with 20 bases separating them. Per germline, CDR1 SGHTA and CDR2 FQGTGA. The CDR3 is 15 residues long. The CDR3 DNA is TGTGCCAGCAGCCTCGAAAACGGGCCGGCCTGGACCCAGTACTTC. Its protein is CASSLENGPAWTQYF.

V usage is TRBV20-1 and J usage is TRBJ2-5; TRBD2 agrees at 7 bases. CDR1 and CDR2 from the germline V gene are DFQATT and SNEGSKA (reference sequence). After removal of 2 bases from V and 1 base from J, the junction contained 4 bases not matched to a gene. This CDR3 has 14 amino acids. As DNA, the CDR3 is TGCAGTGCTAGACCGCGGGGGAGCCAAGAGACCCAGTACTTC. Amino acid sequence: CSARPRGSQETQYF.

The chain joins TRBV5-1 to TRBJ1-2, with a tentative D call TRBD1 (5 bases). CDR1 is SGHRS, CDR2 YFSETQ, per germline. This CDR3 has 13 amino acids. Trimming stripped 5 bases from V and 3 bases from J, with 11 bases between. CDR3 sequence reads: CASSEGIDYGYTF. As DNA, the CDR3 is TGCGCCAGCAGTGAGGGGATCGACTATGGCTACACCTTC.